This is a list of T cell receptor beta chains from one sample in a study of shared clonotypes between healthy human individuals. The repertoire was sequenced with immunoSEQ multiplex PCR; TCRdb's copy has only in-frame clones and lacks some. Among about 960,000 clones listed, over 60% were seen once. Material: memory CD4+ T cells sorted from blood. These receptors were obtained from a man between 18 and 35 years old in good health. Each CDR3 is given with its conserved first and last residue. Fields, in order: clone size, D gene, V gene, J gene, CDR3 protein, CDR3 DNA. The D gene is left open where the match is weak. Size is omitted from some rows. Given values are once, few, many or a class for expanded clones.

.	.	TRBV6-6	TRBJ2-3	CASSWDGSTDTQYF	TGTGCCAGCAGTTGGGACGGTAGCACAGATACGCAGTATTTT
few	.	TRBV12-5	TRBJ1-3	CASGLVTSTGGNTIYF	TGTGCTAGTGGTTTGGTAACCTCCACAGGAGGAAACACCATATATTTT
few	.	TRBV27	TRBJ2-2	CASSTDAFTGELFF	TGTGCCAGCAGTACGGACGCGTTCACCGGGGAGCTGTTTTTT
.	.	TRBV7-9	TRBJ1-2	CASSLGYGVELNGYTF	TGTGCCAGCAGCTTAGGATACGGGGTGGAGTTGAATGGCTACACCTTC
.	.	TRBV28	TRBJ1-5	CASSLDRPGSTSFQPQHF	TGTGCCAGCAGTTTAGACCGCCCAGGGAGCACATCATTTCAGCCCCAGCATTTT
.	TRBD2	TRBV7-2	TRBJ2-7	CASSLIGTSPYEQYF	TGTGCCAGCAGCTTAATAGGGACTAGCCCCTACGAGCAGTACTTC
.	TRBD2	TRBV2	TRBJ2-2	CASSRTSVGELFF	TGTGCCAGCAGTCGGACTAGCGTCGGGGAGCTGTTTTTT
.	.	TRBV7-8	TRBJ1-1	CASSLALNWNRPEAFF	TGTGCCAGCAGCTTAGCGTTGAATTGGAACAGACCTGAAGCTTTCTTT
.	.	TRBV28	TRBJ2-1	CASSWTATYNEQFF	TGTGCCAGCAGTTGGACTGCCACCTACAATGAGCAGTTCTTC
.	.	TRBV5-6	TRBJ2-1	CASSLGYMGNEQFF	TGTGCCAGCAGCTTGGGTTATATGGGGAATGAGCAGTTCTTC
.	.	TRBV7-2	TRBJ2-3	CASSLLAPSTDTQYF	TGTGCCAGCAGCTTACTAGCGCCGAGCACAGATACGCAGTATTTT
.	.	TRBV5-1	TRBJ1-1	CASRWGGLNTEAFF	TGCGCCAGCAGATGGGGAGGGCTGAACACTGAAGCTTTCTTT
few	.	TRBV6-5	TRBJ2-3	CASSQQRGGTDTQYF	TGTGCCAGCAGTCAACAAAGGGGGGGCACGGATACGCAGTATTTT
.	.	TRBV2	TRBJ1-4	CASSQQGFALFF	TGTGCCAGCAGTCAACAGGGATTTGCACTGTTTTTT
few	TRBD2	TRBV25-1	TRBJ2-5	CASRDSSGSPRATQYF	TGTGCCAGCAGGGATTCTAGCGGTTCTCCACGGGCGACCCAGTACTTC
.	TRBD1	TRBV6-1	TRBJ1-5	CASSELRGGQINQPQHF	TGTGCCAGCAGTGAACTAAGGGGGGGACAGATTAATCAGCCCCAGCATTTT
.	.	TRBV6-6	TRBJ2-7	CASSYSPASHEQYF	TGTGCCAGCAGTTACTCGCCCGCCTCCCACGAGCAGTACTTC
.	TRBD1	TRBV15	TRBJ2-5	CATTRRQGRGETQYF	TGTGCCACCACCCGCCGACAGGGTAGGGGAGAGACCCAGTACTTC
.	.	TRBV6-1	TRBJ1-4	CASVGDFLANEKLFF	TGTGCCAGCGTCGGAGATTTTTTGGCTAATGAAAAACTGTTTTTT
.	.	TRBV19	TRBJ1-5	CASSLLDSNQPQHF	TGTGCCAGTAGTTTGCTGGACAGCAATCAGCCCCAGCATTTT
.	.	TRBV30	TRBJ1-4	CAWSARGINEKLFF	TGTGCCTGGAGTGCCCGGGGAATAAATGAAAAACTGTTTTTT
.	.	TRBV11-1	TRBJ1-1	CASSPRNGGEWTEAFF	TGTGCCAGCAGCCCGCGGAATGGGGGAGAGTGGACTGAAGCTTTCTTT
.	TRBD1	TRBV5-1	TRBJ1-3	CASSPEGTGSGNTIYF	TGCGCCAGCAGCCCGGAGGGGACAGGGAGCGGAAACACCATATATTTT
.	.	TRBV29-1	TRBJ1-5	CSVGGGSNQPQHF	TGCAGCGTTGGTGGGGGGTCGAATCAGCCCCAGCATTTT
.	.	TRBV19	TRBJ2-5	CASSLTVQETQYF	TGTGCCAGTAGTCTGACGGTTCAAGAGACCCAGTACTTC
.	.	TRBV18	TRBJ2-6	CASSQGLGPSGANVLTF	TGTGCCAGCTCACAGGGGCTAGGGCCCTCTGGGGCCAACGTCCTGACTTTC
.	.	TRBV4-2	TRBJ1-6	CASSGEGLNSPLHF	TGTGCCAGCAGCGGGGAAGGACTTAATTCACCCCTCCACTTT
.	.	TRBV5-1	TRBJ1-3	CASSLIGKTGNTIYF	TGCGCCAGCAGCTTGATCGGAAAGACTGGAAACACCATATATTTT
.	TRBD1	TRBV5-8	TRBJ2-2	CASSSTGRYTGELFF	TGTGCCAGCAGTTCGACAGGGCGGTACACCGGGGAGCTGTTTTTT
few	.	TRBV2	TRBJ1-5	CASTGESNQPQHF	TGTGCCAGCACAGGGGAAAGCAATCAGCCCCAGCATTTT
.	.	TRBV6-1	TRBJ1-5	CASSEAIIWINQPQHF	TGTGCCAGCAGTGAAGCTATAATATGGATTAATCAGCCCCAGCATTTT
.	TRBD1	TRBV12-5	TRBJ1-3	CASGLGQTGGNTIYF	TGTGCTAGTGGTCTGGGACAGACGGGAGGAAACACCATATATTTT
.	.	TRBV12-2	TRBJ1-5	CASRHDRGQDSSNQPQHF	TGTGCAAGTCGCCATGACAGGGGGCAGGATAGTAGCAATCAGCCCCAGCATTTT
.	TRBD1	TRBV2	TRBJ1-2	CASRGTGPLGYTF	TGTGCCAGCAGGGGGACAGGCCCTTTGGGCTACACCTTC
.	TRBD1	TRBV5-4	TRBJ2-5	CASSLAQGAGGKTQYF	TGTGCCAGCAGCTTGGCCCAGGGGGCCGGAGGGAAGACCCAGTACTTC
.	.	TRBV6-1	TRBJ2-6	CASSEALSSGSGANVLTF	TGTGCCAGCAGTGAAGCCCTTTCCTCAGGGTCAGGGGCCAACGTCCTGACTTTC
.	TRBD1	TRBV7-3	TRBJ1-1	CASSPQGNRGEAFF	TGTGCCAGCAGCCCACAGGGGAATCGAGGTGAAGCTTTCTTT
once	.	TRBV10-3	TRBJ2-5	CATQAMSFLGQETQYF	TGTGCCACCCAGGCCATGTCATTCTTGGGCCAAGAGACCCAGTACTTC
few	.	TRBV6-5	TRBJ1-2	CATISLYTKGHGYTF	TGTGCCACCATTTCCCTGTATACCAAGGGGCATGGCTACACCTTC
.	TRBD1	TRBV5-6	TRBJ1-2	CASSAKGARLSGYTF	TGTGCCAGCAGCGCGAAGGGGGCGAGACTTAGTGGCTACACCTTC
.	.	TRBV19	TRBJ2-7	CASSIQYSYEQYF	TGTGCCAGTAGTATACAATACTCCTACGAGCAGTACTTC
.	.	TRBV5-1	TRBJ1-1	CASSSDSWGTEAFF	TGCGCCAGCAGCTCGGACAGCTGGGGGACTGAAGCTTTCTTT
.	.	TRBV29-1	TRBJ1-1	CSVEYSRMNTEAFF	TGCAGCGTTGAATACAGCCGTATGAACACTGAAGCTTTCTTT
.	TRBD1	TRBV7-2	TRBJ1-1	CASSLGQGLGTEAFF	TGTGCCAGCAGCTTGGGACAGGGCTTGGGCACTGAAGCTTTCTTT
few	TRBD2	TRBV7-2	TRBJ2-7	CASSPRTSGTREQYF	TGTGCCAGCAGCCCACGGACTAGCGGGACGAGGGAGCAGTACTTC
.	.	TRBV25-1	TRBJ1-1	CASSDNRHPNTEAFF	TGTGCCAGCAGTGATAATAGGCACCCGAACACTGAAGCTTTCTTT
.	TRBD1	TRBV28	TRBJ2-6	CASRTQGAGANVLTF	TGTGCCAGCAGAACACAGGGGGCTGGGGCCAACGTCCTGACTTTC